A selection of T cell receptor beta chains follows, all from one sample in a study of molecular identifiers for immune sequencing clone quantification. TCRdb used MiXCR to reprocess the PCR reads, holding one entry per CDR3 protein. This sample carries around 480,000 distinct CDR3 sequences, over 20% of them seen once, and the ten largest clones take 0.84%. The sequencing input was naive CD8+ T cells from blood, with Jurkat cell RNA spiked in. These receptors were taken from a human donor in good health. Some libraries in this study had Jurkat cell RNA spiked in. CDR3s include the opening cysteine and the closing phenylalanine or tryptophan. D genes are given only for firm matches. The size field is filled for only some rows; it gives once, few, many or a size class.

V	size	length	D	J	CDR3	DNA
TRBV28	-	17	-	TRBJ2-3	CASRSGSGTAGTDTQYF	TGTGCCAGCAGAAGTGGGTCAGGGACGGCCGGCACAGATACGCAGTATTTT
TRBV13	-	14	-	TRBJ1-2	CASSAGTASDGYTF	TGTGCCAGCAGCGCAGGGACCGCCAGTGATGGCTACACCTTC
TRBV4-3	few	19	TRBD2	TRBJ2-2	CASSQERLAGAGNTGELFF	TGCGCCAGCAGCCAAGAGCGGCTAGCGGGGGCCGGAAACACCGGGGAGCTGTTTTTT
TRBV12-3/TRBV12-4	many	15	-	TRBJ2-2	CASSFSGPNTGELFF	TGTGCCAGCAGTTTTTCGGGTCCCAACACCGGGGAGCTGTTTTTT
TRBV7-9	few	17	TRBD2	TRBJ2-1	CASSSSLLAGAYNEQFF	TGTGCCAGCAGCTCTTCCCTCCTAGCGGGGGCGTACAATGAGCAGTTCTTC
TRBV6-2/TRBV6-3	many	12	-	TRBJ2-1	CASSPYYNEQFF	TGTGCCAGCAGCCCCTATTACAATGAGCAGTTCTTC
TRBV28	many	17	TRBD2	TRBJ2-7	CASSGTSGSSPAYEQYF	TGTGCCAGCAGTGGGACTAGCGGATCCTCCCCTGCTTACGAGCAGTACTTC
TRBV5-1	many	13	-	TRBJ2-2	CASIGDYTGELFF	TGCGCCAGTATAGGGGACTACACCGGGGAGCTGTTTTTT
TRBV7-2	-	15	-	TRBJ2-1	CVSSSTSYSFNEQFF	TGTGTCAGCAGCTCTACTAGCTACAGCTTCAATGAGCAGTTCTTC
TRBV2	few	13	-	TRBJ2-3	CATPFSSTDTQYF	TGTGCCACCCCGTTCAGCAGCACAGATACGCAGTATTTT
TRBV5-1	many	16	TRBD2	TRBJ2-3	CASSTNWDYRTDTQYF	TGCGCCAGCAGTACGAATTGGGACTACCGCACAGATACGCAGTATTTT
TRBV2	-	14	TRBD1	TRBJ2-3	CASRTGQGSDTQYF	TGTGCCAGCAGGACGGGACAGGGCTCAGATACGCAGTATTTT
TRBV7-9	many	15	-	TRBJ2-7	CASSSERPHDYEQYF	TGTGCCAGCAGCTCGGAGAGACCTCACGACTACGAGCAGTACTTC